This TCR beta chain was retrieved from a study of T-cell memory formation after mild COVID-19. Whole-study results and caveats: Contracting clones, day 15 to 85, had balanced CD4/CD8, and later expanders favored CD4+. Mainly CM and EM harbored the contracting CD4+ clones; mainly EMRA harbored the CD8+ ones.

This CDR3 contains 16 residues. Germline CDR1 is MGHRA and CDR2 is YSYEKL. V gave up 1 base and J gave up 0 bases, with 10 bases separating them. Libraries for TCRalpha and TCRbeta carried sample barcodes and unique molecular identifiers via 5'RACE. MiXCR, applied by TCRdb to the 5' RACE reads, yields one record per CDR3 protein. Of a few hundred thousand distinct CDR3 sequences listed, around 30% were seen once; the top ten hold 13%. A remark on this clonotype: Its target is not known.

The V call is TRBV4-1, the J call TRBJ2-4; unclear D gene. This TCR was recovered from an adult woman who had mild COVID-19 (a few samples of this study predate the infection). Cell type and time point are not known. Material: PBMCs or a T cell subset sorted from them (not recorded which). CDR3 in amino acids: CASSQGLISAKNIQYF. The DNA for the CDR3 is TGCGCCAGCAGCCAAGGGCTCATCTCAGCCAAAAACATTCAGTACTTC.